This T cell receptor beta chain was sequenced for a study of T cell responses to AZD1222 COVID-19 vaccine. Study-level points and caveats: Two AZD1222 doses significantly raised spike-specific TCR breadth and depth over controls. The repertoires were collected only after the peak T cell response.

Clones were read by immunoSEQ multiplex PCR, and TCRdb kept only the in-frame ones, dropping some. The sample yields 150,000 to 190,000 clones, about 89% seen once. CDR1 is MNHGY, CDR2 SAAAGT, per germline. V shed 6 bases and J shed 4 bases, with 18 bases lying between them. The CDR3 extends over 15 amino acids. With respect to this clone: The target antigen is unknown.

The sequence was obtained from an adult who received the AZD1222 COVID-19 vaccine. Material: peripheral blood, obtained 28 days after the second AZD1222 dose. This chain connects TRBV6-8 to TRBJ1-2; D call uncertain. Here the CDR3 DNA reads TGTGCCAGCAGAATCCCCGGGCCAGCGGGCTATGGCTACACCTTC. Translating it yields CASRIPGPAGYGYTF.